The sample holds many counts of the clone carrying this TCR beta chain. The sample belongs to a study of naive and memory T cell subsets. Treatment here: skin biopsy from PPD injection site in Mantoux-positive individual. An oligonucleotide containing a UMI was ligated to the 3' end of TCR cDNA. This CDR3 has 16 amino acids. Germline loops: CDR1 SEHNR, CDR2 FQNEAQ (reference sequence). Trimming removed 6 bases from V and 4 bases from J, with 18 bases in between. Amplification of ligated cDNA took four PCR rounds with SP2 and nested alpha and beta constant primers. Using its own MiXCR run on the UMI-ligation and nested PCR reads, TCRdb lists one record per CDR3 protein. The sample consists of about 37,000 distinct CDR3 sequences, approximately 11% of them appearing once.

J is TRBJ1-4 and V is TRBV7-9; D is ambiguous. This sample comprised skin, obtained from a tuberculin skin test site. This TCR was recovered from an adult in good health. DNA of the CDR3: TGTGCCAGCAGTCAATACAGTGGACTGATTAATGAAAAACTGTTTTTT. Translation: CASSQYSGLINEKLFF.